These 12 T cell receptor beta chains were all obtained from the same sample, sequenced in a study of neurological immune-mediated disorders. TCRdb itself ran the 5' RACE reads through MiXCR, one entry per CDR3 protein. The table includes 50,000 to 65,000 distinct CDR3 sequences, around 4% detected once. Input material: PBMCs. The receptors were gathered from a man aged 25 to 40 with multiple sclerosis.

This clonotype is medium-sized (0.01 to 0.1%). The chain uses TRBV5-6 and TRBJ1-2, with TRBD1 matching 7 bases. Germline assignment: CDR1 SGHDT and CDR2 YYEEEE. J lost 4 bases, V lost 4 bases, and 7 bases had no gene match. The CDR3 totals 14 residues. The CDR3 reads CASSLGQLGYGYTF. The DNA for the CDR3 is TGTGCCAGCAGCCTGGGACAGCTTGGCTATGGCTACACCTTC.

At least ten counts were recorded for this clonotype. The V call is TRBV14, the J call TRBJ1-4; no definite D call. Germline values: CDR1 SGHDN, CDR2 FVKESK. With 1 base removed from V and 5 bases from J, the gap between germline ends came to 8 bases. This CDR3 has 14 amino acids. CDR3 sequence: CASSQVQRNEKLFF. The DNA for the CDR3 is TGTGCCAGCAGCCAAGTACAGCGAAATGAAAAACTGTTTTTT.

To note about this clonotype: As the CDR3 is not closed by the conserved phenylalanine or tryptophan, this likely results from a read error. CDR3 bases: TGTGCCAGCAGTCTACTATGGACAGGGGTGATGGCGATTGGGGAGACCCAGTACTGC. Translated, it gives CASSLLWTGVMAIGETQYC. The V and J genes are TRBV12-3 or TRBV12-4 and TRBJ2-5; TRBD1 matches at 9 bases. This CDR3 is 19 amino acids long. V dropped 5 bases and J dropped 5; count of bases not matched to a gene: 21.

This clonotype was counted at least ten times. The J gene is TRBJ1-2, the V gene TRBV5-5, with a possible D match to TRBD1 (6 bases). CDR1 is SGHKS, CDR2 YYEKEE, per germline (reference sequence). CDR3 length: 13 residues. Between the trimmed V and J ends, which lost 2 bases and 6 bases, there was a span of 11 bases. This CDR3 reads CASSFDRFDGYTF. For the CDR3, the DNA is TGTGCCAGCAGCTTCGACAGGTTCGATGGCTACACCTTC.

Ten or more counts support this clonotype. The rearrangement joins TRBV19 to TRBJ1-5; 7 bases align to TRBD1. The junction had 5 bases not matched to a gene; V was cut back by 3 bases and J by 6 bases. The CDR3 length is 14 residues. CDR1 LNHDA and CDR2 SQIVND come from the germline V gene (reference sequence). CDR3 amino acids: CASSMEGARQPQHF. CDR3 nucleotide sequence: TGTGCCAGTAGTATGGAGGGGGCCCGTCAGCCCCAGCATTTT.

This clonotype appeared many times. The J gene is TRBJ2-7, the V gene TRBV7-6, with 10 nucleotides matching TRBD1. The ends lost 6 bases at V and 4 bases at J; junction bases unmatched: 9. The CDR3 has 15 residues. In germline, CDR1 is SGHVS, CDR2 FNYEAQ. The CDR3 sequence is CASSIWTGGSYEQYF. The DNA for the CDR3 is TGTGCCAGCAGTATCTGGACAGGGGGGAGTTACGAGCAGTACTTC.

This clonotype was recorded at least ten times. J is TRBJ2-1 and V is TRBV2; 9 nucleotides line up with TRBD2. The V gene end was trimmed by 8 bases and the J gene end by 5 bases; junction bases not matched to a gene: 4. The CDR3 loop spans 13 amino acids. The germline CDR1 and CDR2 sequences are SNHLY and FYNNEI. The CDR3 sequence: CASGGRADNEQFF. In DNA, the CDR3 is TGTGCCAGCGGCGGGAGGGCCGACAATGAGCAGTTCTTC.

The chain uses TRBV10-2 and TRBJ1-5; D is uncertain. CDR3 length equals 12 residues. Per the germline V gene, CDR1 is WSHSY and CDR2 is SAAADI. Trimming pared 5 bases from V and 7 bases from J, leaving 9 bases between. The CDR3 region is CASSKRAQPQHF. DNA for the CDR3: TGCGCCAGCAGTAAAAGGGCCCAGCCCCAGCATTTT.

This clonotype was picked up many times. The V and J genes are TRBV27 and TRBJ1-1; D not resolved. The germline V and J ends were trimmed by 2 bases and 1 base, with 5 bases remaining between them. The CDR3 loop spans 13 amino acids. Germline CDR1 reads MNHEY; CDR2 reads SMNVEV (reference sequence). DNA for the CDR3: TGTGCCAGCAGTTTAACCGAGAACACTGAAGCTTTCTTT. Protein product: CASSLTENTEAFF.

This clonotype was recorded at least ten times. This sequence joins TRBV12-3 or TRBV12-4 and TRBJ1-6; 8 bases map to TRBD1. The CDR3 covers 15 residues. V shed 6 bases and J 0 bases; nucleotides not matched to a gene: 1. Written as DNA, the CDR3 is TGTGCCAGCAGCGGACAGGGCTCCTATAATTCACCCCTCCACTTT. Translating gives CASSGQGSYNSPLHF.

This clonotype was counted many times. The chain couples TRBV7-8 to TRBJ1-1, with D maybe TRBD1 (6 bases). CDR3 length: 13 residues. Germline V gene sequence: CDR1 SGHVS, CDR2 FQNEAQ. Trimming stripped 9 bases from V and 0 bases from J, with 11 bases between. CDR3: CASLRGMNTEAFF. The CDR3 region has the DNA TGTGCCAGTCTAAGGGGGATGAACACTGAAGCTTTCTTT.

This clonotype was recorded at least ten times. The V gene is TRBV12-3 or TRBV12-4, the J gene TRBJ1-2; the D gene is possibly TRBD1 (5 bases). Trimming shortened V by 11 bases and J by 6 bases, and 16 bases separated the two germline ends. There are 12 residues in the CDR3. The CDR3 region has the DNA TGTGCCGTGGGGGTTGAGTTGGATGGCTACACCTTC. This gives the protein CAVGVELDGYTF.